This T cell receptor (beta chain) was observed in a study of T cell repertoires in ileal Crohn's disease. Germline CDR1 is SGHAT and CDR2 is FQNNGV. The CDR3 consists of 18 residues. The trim removed 0 bases at V and 9 bases at J, leaving 11 bases unmatched. Profiled with immunoSEQ multiplex PCR; TCRdb holds only in-frame clones, not every one. The top ten hold 4.5% to 7% of the sample, which has some 17,000 clones, 88% seen once. Sequencing input: ileal tissue. V usage is TRBV11-2 and J usage is TRBJ2-1; 13 positions agree with TRBD2. This sequence originates from an adult with Crohn's disease. CDR3 coding DNA: TGTGCCAGCAGCTTAGATGGGGGACTAGCGGGAAGGGTTGGTGAGCAGTTCTTC. Protein sequence: CASSLDGGLAGRVGEQFF.